This T cell receptor beta chain was captured in a study of T cell repertoires in cytomegalovirus infection. Study as a whole: Recently identified HLA-C-restricted CMV epitopes were used, and well-studied HLA-B-restricted CMV epitopes were used as well. Based on public TCR beta signatures, there were indications of CMV infection and of a matching HLA type. Study findings and constraints: Clonotype analysis showed dominance of the ex vivo response by HLA-C-restricted CMV-specific TCR beta clonotypes.

V lost 4 bases to trimming and J lost 1 base, with 13 bases between them. The CDR3 loop spans 15 amino acids. Per the germline V gene, CDR1 is MNHGY and CDR2 is SAAAGT. TCRdb reprocessed the reads with MiXCR, giving one entry per CDR3 protein. The sample has tens of thousands of distinct CDR3 sequences; 40% to 50% are singletons. To note about this clonotype: Its antigen is undetermined.

The sample consisted of CD8+ T cells from cultured PBMCs, taken from culture after CMV antigen stimulation. The clonotype originates from a human donor in good health (CMV status not recorded). Some clones in this sample may be carry-over from other donors' samples. The V and J genes are TRBV6-8 and TRBJ1-1; possible D gene TRBD1, 5 bases. In DNA, the CDR3 is TGTGCCAGCAGTTGGACGCTCGGGGCGAACACTGAAGCTTTCTTT. Protein: CASSWTLGANTEAFF.